A single sample is the source of the 17 T cell receptor beta chains below, sequenced in a study of blood T cell repertoires in COVID-19. Libraries were prepared by immunoSEQ multiplex PCR; TCRdb keeps only in-frame clonotypes and omits some of them. The sample has about 200,000 clones, around nine tenths seen once. The sequenced sample was peripheral blood. The source of these receptors is a human donor in a cohort sampled during active COVID-19.

V is TRBV9 and J is TRBJ2-3; 9 bases align to TRBD2. From germline, CDR1 is SGDLS and CDR2 YYNGEE. This CDR3 is built from 17 residues. V shed 1 base, J shed 0 bases, and the junction held 6 bases outside the gene matches. CDR3 DNA: TGTGCCAGCAGCGTACTAGCGGGACTAGCTAGCACAGATACGCAGTATTTT. Amino acid sequence: CASSVLAGLASTDTQYF.

The chain recombines TRBV28 with TRBJ1-2; D remains ambiguous. The CDR3 runs 16 residues. Germline V lookup: CDR1 MDHEN, CDR2 SYDVKM. Trimming took off 7 bases at V and 2 bases at J, with 20 bases between the two ends. The CDR3 nucleotides read TGTGCCAGCATCGATACCGGACGGGGATACAACTATGGCTACACCTTC. Its protein is CASIDTGRGYNYGYTF.

The gene calls are TRBV25-1 and TRBJ1-2; D is uncertain. Germline V gene data show CDR1 as MGHDK and CDR2 as SYGVNS. The CDR3 runs to 13 residues. V gave up 5 bases and J gave up 0 bases, with 7 bases separating them. Here the CDR3 reads CASSMEANYGYTF. The CDR3 DNA is TGTGCCAGCAGTATGGAGGCTAACTATGGCTACACCTTC.

The chain links TRBV7-9 to TRBJ1-4; D is unclear. The length of the CDR3 is 15 residues. Germline CDR1 SEHNR, CDR2 FQNEAQ (reference sequence). V dropped 2 bases and J dropped 8 bases, with 15 bases sitting between them. CDR3 in DNA: TGTGCCAGCAGCTTAAGTACTGGCGGGGTGGAAAAACTGTTTTTT. Translating gives CASSLSTGGVEKLFF.

V and J are TRBV6-4 and TRBJ1-2, with 7 bases that match TRBD1. The germline gives CDR1 MRHNA, CDR2 SNTAGT. J was trimmed by 6 bases and V by 2 bases; bases with no gene match: 0. This CDR3 spans 12 amino acids. The CDR3 DNA reads TGTGCCAGCAGTGACAGGGGGCATGGCTACACCTTC. Translated, it gives CASSDRGHGYTF.

This chain connects TRBV2 to TRBJ2-7; 9 bases fit TRBD1. The CDR3 consists of 15 residues. CDR1 is SNHLY, CDR2 FYNNEI, per germline. With V trimmed by 9 bases and J by 1 base, 10 bases remained unmatched. The CDR3: CASREAGTGSYEQYF. The DNA for the CDR3 is TGTGCCAGTAGGGAGGCCGGGACAGGGTCCTACGAGCAGTACTTC.

The chain carries TRBV19 and TRBJ2-3; 9 bases align to TRBD2. CDR1 and CDR2 (germline): LNHDA, SQIVND (reference sequence). V shed 5 bases, J shed 6 bases, and the junction held 21 bases outside the gene matches. The CDR3 has 19 residues. For the CDR3, the DNA is TGTGCCAGTAGTCTGGGCGCTAGGCGGGGGGGCCGTCAGCGGGATACGCAGTATTTT. It encodes CASSLGARRGGRQRDTQYF.

This chain links TRBV24-1 with TRBJ2-2; no clear D. V was trimmed by 5 bases and J by 4 bases, leaving 4 bases between them. The CDR3 sequence is 12 residues long. The V gene's germline CDR1 is KGHDR and CDR2 SFDVKD. The CDR3 spells CATSAGTGELFF. CDR3 DNA sequence: TGTGCCACCAGTGCCGGCACCGGGGAGCTGTTTTTT.

In its sample, this clone was seen a few times. This chain links TRBV12-3 or TRBV12-4 with TRBJ1-2; 7 bases agree with TRBD1. The V and J ends lost 3 bases and 8 bases, in that order; junction bases with no gene match: 6. The CDR3 is 13 residues long. CDR3 nucleotides: TGTGCCAGCAGTTTCCGACAGGGTGGAGGCTACACCTTC. This gives the protein CASSFRQGGGYTF.

The chain employs TRBV2 and TRBJ2-3; D perhaps matches TRBD2 (5 bases). This CDR3 spans 14 amino acids. The V gene lost 8 bases and the J gene lost 0 bases, with 12 bases spanning the gap. In germline, CDR1 is SNHLY, CDR2 FYNNEI. The CDR3 here is CASYFGGSTDTQYF. Written as DNA, the CDR3 is TGTGCCAGCTATTTTGGCGGGAGCACAGATACGCAGTATTTT.

The chain's CDR3 is CASSQDFQGGQPQHF. The DNA for the CDR3 is TGCGCCAGCAGCCAAGATTTTCAGGGGGGACAGCCCCAGCATTTT. The V and J genes are TRBV4-1 and TRBJ1-5; 7 nucleotides line up with TRBD1. V was pared by 0 bases and J by 7 bases, with 6 bases of the junction left unmatched. Germline V gene sequence: CDR1 MGHRA, CDR2 YSYEKL. This CDR3 region has 15 residues.

The gene calls are TRBV6-5 and TRBJ2-5, with TRBD2 identical over 7 bases. Per the germline V gene, CDR1 is MNHEY and CDR2 is SVGAGI. The CDR3 consists of 15 residues. V shed 6 bases, J shed 1 base, and the junction held 8 bases outside the gene matches. The CDR3 is CASSPLGGFQETQYF. CDR3 nucleotides: TGTGCCAGCAGCCCCCTCGGGGGGTTCCAAGAGACCCAGTACTTC.

This chain links TRBV18 with TRBJ2-3, with a possible D match to TRBD2 (5 bases). The V end was cut by 6 bases, the J end by 0 bases, with 10 bases between. Germline CDR1 KGHSH, CDR2 LQKENI. CDR3 length: 14 amino acids. The CDR3: CASSPSRSTDTQYF. As DNA, the CDR3 is TGTGCCAGCTCCCCTAGCAGAAGCACAGATACGCAGTATTTT.

The V and J genes are TRBV5-1 and TRBJ1-2; maybe TRBD1 (5 bases). CDR1 and CDR2 from the germline V gene are SGHRS and YFSETQ. Trimming cost V 0 bases and J 8 bases, with 14 bases left between them. This CDR3 contains 14 residues. The CDR3 DNA sequence: TGCGCCAGCAGCTTGGCCTTCAGGGCAGAAGGCTACACCTTC. This codes for CASSLAFRAEGYTF.

This chain uses TRBV2 with TRBJ2-7, with D possibly matching TRBD2 (6 bases). V was clipped by 11 bases and J by 3 bases, with 11 bases between them. Per the germline V gene, CDR1 is SNHLY and CDR2 is FYNNEI. The CDR3 contains 11 residues. The CDR3 DNA is TGTGCCTCACTCGGGAGCTACGAGCAGTACTTC. It encodes CASLGSYEQYF.

The V call is TRBV9, the J call TRBJ1-3, with D uncertain. V lost 0 bases and J 0 bases, leaving 10 bases between the germline ends. CDR3 size: 16 residues. CDR1 is SGDLS, CDR2 YYNGEE, per germline. CDR3 DNA: TGTGCCAGCAGCGTAGGTTCCGGGAGCTCTGGAAACACCATATATTTT. Translation: CASSVGSGSSGNTIYF.

The chain links TRBV27 to TRBJ2-7, with a weak D call TRBD1 (6 bases). CDR3 length: 13 amino acids. Germline V gene sequence: CDR1 MNHEY, CDR2 SMNVEV (reference sequence). The V and J ends lost 2 bases and 12 bases respectively, with 17 bases between them. In DNA, the CDR3 is TGTGCCAGCAGTTTAGGGGCAGGGGCCGAAAGGTACTTC. Its translation is CASSLGAGAERYF.